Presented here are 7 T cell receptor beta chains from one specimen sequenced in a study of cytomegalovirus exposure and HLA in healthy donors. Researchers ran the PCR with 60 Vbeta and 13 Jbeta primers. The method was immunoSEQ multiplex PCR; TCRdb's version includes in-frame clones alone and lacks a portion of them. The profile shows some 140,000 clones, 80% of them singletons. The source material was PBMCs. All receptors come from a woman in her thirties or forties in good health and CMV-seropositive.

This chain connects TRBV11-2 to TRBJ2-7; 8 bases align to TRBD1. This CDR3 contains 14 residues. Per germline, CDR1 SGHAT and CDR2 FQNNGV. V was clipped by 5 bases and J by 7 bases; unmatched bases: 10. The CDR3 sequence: CASSARTGYGEQYF. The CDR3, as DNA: TGTGCCAGCAGCGCAAGGACAGGGTACGGGGAGCAGTACTTC.

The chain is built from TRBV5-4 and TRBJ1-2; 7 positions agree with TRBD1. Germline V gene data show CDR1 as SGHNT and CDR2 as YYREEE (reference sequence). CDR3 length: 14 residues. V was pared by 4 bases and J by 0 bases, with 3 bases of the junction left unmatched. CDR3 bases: TGTGCCAGCAGCCACAGGGGTGCTAACTATGGCTACACCTTC. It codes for CASSHRGANYGYTF.

The DNA for the CDR3 is TGTGCCAGCAGCTTGCGGCGGAACACTGAAGCTTTCTTT. Its protein is CASSLRRNTEAFF. This sequence joins TRBV11-1 and TRBJ1-1; no clear D. CDR3 size: 13 residues. Trimming shortened V by 3 bases and J by 1 base, and 6 bases separated the two germline ends. Germline CDR1 is SGHAT and CDR2 is FQDESV (reference sequence). Full variable domain (remainder filled in from reference TRBV11-1 and TRBJ1-1): EAEVAQSPRYKITEKSQAVAFWCDPISGHATLYWYRQILGQGPELLVQFQDESVVDDSQLPKDRFSAERLKGVDSTLKIQPAELGDSAMYLCASSLRRNTEAFFGQGTRLTVV.

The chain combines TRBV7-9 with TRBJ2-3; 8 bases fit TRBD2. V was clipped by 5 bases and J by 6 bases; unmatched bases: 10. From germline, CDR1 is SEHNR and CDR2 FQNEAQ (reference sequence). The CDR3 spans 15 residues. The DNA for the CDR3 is TGTGCCAGCAGCACCGCGGGAGGACATTCTGATACGCAGTATTTT. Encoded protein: CASSTAGGHSDTQYF. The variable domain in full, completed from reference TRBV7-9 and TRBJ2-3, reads DTGVSQNPRHKITKRGQNVTFRCDPISEHNRLYWYRQTLGQGPEFLTYFQNEAQLEKSRLLSDRFSAERPKGSFSTLEIQRTEQGDSAMYLCASSTAGGHSDTQYFGPGTRLTVL.

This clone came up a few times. The CDR3 DNA sequence: TGTGCCAGCAGCACACCCGGGGAGCTGTTTTTT. This encodes CASSTPGELFF. The rearrangement joins TRBV9 to TRBJ2-2; D unresolved. Trimming took off 4 bases at V and 6 bases at J, with 4 bases between the two ends. Germline assignment: CDR1 SGDLS and CDR2 YYNGEE. This CDR3 region has 11 residues. The full variable domain, with the rest looked up from reference TRBV9 and TRBJ2-2, is DSGVTQTPKHLITATGQRVTLRCSPRSGDLSVYWYQQSLDQGLQFLIQYYNGEERAKGNILERFSAQQFPDLHSELNLSSLELGDSALYFCASSTPGELFFGEGSRLTVL.

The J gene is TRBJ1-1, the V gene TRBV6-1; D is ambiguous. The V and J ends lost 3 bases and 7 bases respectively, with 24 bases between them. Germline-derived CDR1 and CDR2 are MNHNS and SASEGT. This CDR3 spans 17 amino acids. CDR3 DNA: TGTGCCAGCAGTGACGCTGGCAGGCCCCAGAACCCGTTTGAAGCTTTCTTT. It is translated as CASSDAGRPQNPFEAFF.

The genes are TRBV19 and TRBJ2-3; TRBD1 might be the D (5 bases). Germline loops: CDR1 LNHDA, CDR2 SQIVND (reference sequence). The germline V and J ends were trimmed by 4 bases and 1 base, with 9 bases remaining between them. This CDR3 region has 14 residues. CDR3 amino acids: CASSNARGTDTQYF. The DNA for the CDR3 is TGTGCCAGTAGTAACGCCAGGGGCACAGATACGCAGTATTTT.